Following are 18 T cell receptor beta chains from one sample sequenced in a study of technical replicates of blood from a few donors. Assay used: immunoSEQ multiplex PCR; TCRdb lists only in-frame clones, some missing. Found here are tens of thousands of clones, roughly 94% of them singletons; the top ten hold around 0.26%. Sequencing was performed on T cells isolated from PBMCs. The receptors here all came from a human donor in good health.

This chain connects TRBV2 to TRBJ2-7, with D tentatively TRBD2 (6 bases). The V end lost 8 bases, the J end lost 2 bases, and 19 bases lay between the germline ends. CDR3 length equals 15 residues. Germline-derived CDR1 and CDR2 are SNHLY and FYNNEI. The CDR3 DNA is TGTGCCAGCTTCGAACCGGGACTCCTCCCCTACGAGCAGTACTTC. The encoded protein is CASFEPGLLPYEQYF.

For the CDR3, the DNA is TGTGCCAGCAGTGAAGGAGGATTACTATATCAGCCCCAGCATTTT. Its protein is CASSEGGLLYQPQHF. This chain links TRBV6-1 with TRBJ1-5, with D unresolved. V was cut by 1 base and J by 5 bases, with 12 bases left in between. The CDR3 contains 15 residues. Germline loops: CDR1 MNHNS, CDR2 SASEGT.

The sample holds one count of this clone. This sequence joins TRBV14 and TRBJ1-1, with TRBD1 identical over 10 bases. V was clipped by 5 bases and J by 5 bases; unmatched bases: 5. Germline V gene sequence: CDR1 SGHDN, CDR2 FVKESK. The CDR3 has 14 residues. In DNA, the CDR3 is TGTGCCAGCAGCGACAGGGGGCTGCGGACTGAAGCTTTCTTT. Protein: CASSDRGLRTEAFF.

The chain recombines TRBV9 with TRBJ1-6; D might be TRBD1 (5 bases). V was shortened by 3 bases and J by 10 bases, with 17 bases between the two germline ends. Germline V lookup: CDR1 SGDLS, CDR2 YYNGEE. The CDR3 covers 15 residues. As DNA, the CDR3 is TGTGCCAGCAGCGCGGCGGGGGAGAATCGGTCACCCCTCCACTTT. Encoded protein: CASSAAGENRSPLHF.

The gene calls are TRBV14 and TRBJ1-2; D may be TRBD1 (6 bases). V lost 4 bases, J lost 0 bases, and 15 bases lay in between. Germline values: CDR1 SGHDN, CDR2 FVKESK. The CDR3 is 16 amino acids. Here the CDR3 reads CASSPVPRDTNYGYTF. For the CDR3, the DNA is TGTGCCAGCAGCCCAGTCCCCCGGGACACTAACTATGGCTACACCTTC.

This chain connects TRBV7-3 to TRBJ2-7; the D is unclear. The CDR3 spans 13 residues. With 1 base removed from V and 5 bases from J, the gap between germline ends came to 9 bases. The germline V gene encodes CDR1 SGHTA and CDR2 FQGTGA. CDR3 protein: CASSLNAANEQYF. The CDR3 DNA follows: TGTGCCAGCAGCTTAAATGCGGCCAACGAGCAGTACTTC.

The chain couples TRBV10-3 to TRBJ1-3; TRBD1 matches 9 bases. The V gene's germline CDR1 is ENHRY and CDR2 SYGVKD. The CDR3 has 17 residues. The V gene end was trimmed by 6 bases and the J gene end by 4 bases; junction bases not matched to a gene: 13. The CDR3 DNA reads as TGTGCCATCAGGGGACAGGGATCCTCCTTGACGGGAAACACCATATATTTT. Translation gives CAIRGQGSSLTGNTIYF.

The V call is TRBV27, the J call TRBJ2-2, with TRBD2 as a possible D gene (5 bases). Trimming shortened V by 5 bases and J by 13 bases, and 17 bases separated the two germline ends. The CDR3 has 13 residues. CDR1 MNHEY and CDR2 SMNVEV come from the germline V gene (reference sequence). The chain's CDR3 is CASSPGLAVGLFF. The CDR3 bases are TGTGCCAGCAGTCCAGGACTGGCGGTTGGGCTGTTTTTT.

CDR3 sequence reads: CASSEHYEQYF. CDR3 nucleotides: TGTGCCAGCAGTGAGCACTACGAGCAGTACTTC. The rearrangement links TRBV28 to TRBJ2-7, with D uncertain. Germline V lookup: CDR1 MDHEN, CDR2 SYDVKM. V was trimmed by 5 bases and J by 3 bases, leaving 5 bases between them. This CDR3 is 11 amino acids long.

CDR3 region: CASSPGTGYSPLHF. CDR3 DNA: TGTGCCAGCTCACCTGGGACAGGGTACTCACCCCTCCACTTT. This rearrangement joins TRBV18 to TRBJ1-6; 9 bases agree with TRBD1. This CDR3 has 14 residues. The V gene's germline CDR1 is KGHSH and CDR2 LQKENI. V trimming: 3 bases; J trimming: 10 bases; junction bases outside the gene matches: 4.

Only a few counts were recorded for this clone. J is TRBJ2-5 and V is TRBV29-1; TRBD2 agrees at 10 bases. Germline values: CDR1 SQVTM, CDR2 ANQGSEA. The CDR3 is 13 residues long. J gave up 3 bases and V 5 bases, and 3 bases lay outside the gene matches. CDR3 amino acids: CSVPTSGKETQYF. CDR3 DNA: TGCAGCGTTCCCACTAGCGGGAAAGAGACCCAGTACTTC.

The count of this clone is one. This chain connects TRBV28 to TRBJ1-5; 7 bases map to TRBD1. This CDR3 spans 14 amino acids. Trimming removed 5 bases from V and 5 bases from J; junction bases left unmatched: 6. The germline V gene has CDR1 MDHEN and CDR2 SYDVKM. The CDR3 here is CASSRGQFYQPQHF. In DNA form, the CDR3 reads TGTGCCAGCAGTAGGGGGCAGTTCTATCAGCCCCAGCATTTT.

This sequence joins TRBV25-1 and TRBJ2-7; TRBD2 might be the D (5 bases). Trimming removed 4 bases at V and 4 bases at J, with 8 bases between. Germline V gene lookup returns CDR1 MGHDK and CDR2 SYGVNS. There are 12 residues in the CDR3. The CDR3 spells CASSGRGYEQYF. The CDR3 bases are TGTGCCAGCAGTGGTCGGGGTTACGAGCAGTACTTC.

Only one count was recorded for this clone. J is TRBJ1-1 and V is TRBV4-1; 9 positions agree with TRBD1. Looked up from germline, CDR1 is MGHRA and CDR2 is YSYEKL. This CDR3 is 15 amino acids long. J gave up 6 bases and V 0 bases, and 5 bases lay outside the gene matches. The chain's CDR3 is CASSQDDRGVPEAFF. The CDR3 region has the DNA TGCGCCAGCAGCCAAGACGACAGGGGGGTCCCTGAAGCTTTCTTT.

The gene calls are TRBV7-8 and TRBJ1-3; perhaps TRBD1 as D (6 bases). The CDR3 has 14 residues. V lost 5 bases, J lost 2 bases, and 10 bases lay in between. Germline-derived CDR1 and CDR2 are SGHVS and FQNEAQ. The DNA for the CDR3 is TGTGCCAGCAGCCTCGGACAGCCTGGAAACACCATATATTTT. Its protein product is CASSLGQPGNTIYF.

The CDR3 region is CASSLSRASGNTIYF. CDR3 coding DNA: TGTGCCAGCAGTTTGAGCAGGGCTTCTGGAAACACCATATATTTT. The genes are TRBV27 and TRBJ1-3; possibly TRBD1 for D (5 bases). V was cut by 3 bases and J by 1 base, with 10 bases left in between. The CDR3 has 15 residues. Germline V gene data show CDR1 as MNHEY and CDR2 as SMNVEV (reference sequence).

The gene calls are TRBV7-6 and TRBJ2-1; D uncertain. Germline values: CDR1 SGHVS, CDR2 FNYEAQ. Trimming removed 1 base from V and 0 bases from J, with 13 bases in between. This CDR3 has 17 amino acids. CDR3 nucleotides: TGTGCCAGCAGCTTAGTATATAGTGTGAACTCCTACAATGAGCAGTTCTTC. Translating gives CASSLVYSVNSYNEQFF.

The chain has TRBV7-8 and TRBJ1-4, with 8 bases identical to TRBD1. The V segment lost 5 bases and the J segment 1 base; nucleotides outside the gene matches: 12. The CDR3 has 18 amino acids. CDR1 is SGHVS, CDR2 FQNEAQ, per germline. In DNA form, the CDR3 reads TGTGCCAGCAGCCCAGCCGGGACAGGAATATTAACTAATGAAAAACTGTTTTTT. Its protein product is CASSPAGTGILTNEKLFF.